This TCR beta chain was profiled in a study of Ad26.COV2.S vaccination and SARS-CoV-2 variants. On this clone itself: Its antigen is as yet unknown.

Sequenced by immunoSEQ multiplex PCR; TCRdb stores in-frame clones only, minus some. The profile covers about 140,000 clones, with 70% to 90% appearing a single time and more than 4.5% taken by the ten largest. The CDR3 spans 19 residues. Germline-derived CDR1 and CDR2 are SGHAT and FQNNGV. The V and J ends lost 5 bases and 7 bases, in that order; junction bases with no gene match: 22. The study's findings and limits: Breadth and depth estimates from TCRs may understate total T cell responses. Vaccinated and placebo-treated recipients had similar non-spike TCR breadth.

Source: peripheral blood, taken after recovery from COVID-19. V usage is TRBV11-2 and J usage is TRBJ2-5; 10 bases align to TRBD2. The sequence came from a human donor who had recovered from COVID-19. The CDR3 region is CASSPSGQPGTSAVWTQYF. The CDR3 DNA reads as TGTGCCAGCAGCCCGTCGGGACAGCCCGGGACTAGCGCGGTGTGGACCCAGTACTTC.